This T cell receptor beta chain was sequenced for a study of blood T cell repertoires in COVID-19. Study context: Spain, Italy and the United States supplied samples that represented acute and convalescent COVID-19. Sources were T cells, B-cell-depleted T cells, or PBMCs; the material itself was cDNA or gDNA.

V was trimmed by 6 bases and J by 5 bases, leaving 22 bases between them. The CDR3 spans 17 residues. Germline lookup yields CDR1 KGHDR and CDR2 SFDVKD. Original processing notes: Researchers report that nucleated cell counts were estimated from reference gene primer amplification. The assay was immunoSEQ multiplex PCR, and TCRdb's table has in-frame clones only and misses some. V and J calls and clone size are given by that table; D and trimming were obtained from the DNA. This table holds about 210,000 clones, around 82% found once. The V and J genes are TRBV24-1 and TRBJ2-1; a weak D match, TRBD1 (6 bases). Source material: peripheral blood. The source is a woman between 45 and 60 years old with acute or convalescent COVID-19. The CDR3 DNA reads as TGTGCCACCAGTACCATTCGCCAGGGGAGTATGGACAATGAGCAGTTCTTC. Its translation: CATSTIRQGSMDNEQFF.